The rows below give T cell receptor beta chains drawn from one sample of a study of graft-versus-host responses after intestinal transplantation. Produced via immunoSEQ multiplex PCR; TCRdb's table is partial and in-frame only. Altogether tens of thousands of clones are present, around 90% being singletons, with the ten largest covering about a sixth. Material: ileum tissue, obtained more than 200 days after intestinal transplant. These receptors were obtained from a human patient who received an intestinal transplant, so some T cells may come from the graft donor. The CDR3 runs from the conserved cysteine through the conserved F or W. Fields, in order: J gene, D gene, clone size, V gene, CDR3 length, CDR3 protein, CDR3 DNA. D genes are given only for firm matches. The size field is filled for only some rows; it gives once, few, many or a size class.

TRBJ1-4,NA,NA,TRBV7-8,13,CASSFRGDEKLFF,TGTGCCAGCAGCTTCAGAGGGGATGAAAAACTGTTTTTT
TRBJ2-1,NA,NA,TRBV9,15,CASSVGPGVVNEQFF,TGTGCCAGCAGCGTCGGGCCAGGGGTAGTCAATGAGCAGTTCTTC
TRBJ1-6,NA,once,TRBV6-1,17,CASSEEVGSSYNSPLHF,TGTGCCAGCAGTGAAGAAGTCGGAAGCTCCTATAATTCACCCCTCCACTTT
TRBJ1-1,NA,NA,TRBV7-9,16,CASSLGGAGRNTEAFF,TGTGCCAGCAGCTTAGGGGGGGCAGGGAGGAACACTGAAGCTTTCTTT
TRBJ2-5,TRBD1,once,TRBV11-3,14,CASTDRAYEQTQYF,TGTGCCAGCACCGACAGGGCCTATGAACAGACCCAGTACTTC
TRBJ1-6,TRBD1,NA,TRBV4-1,16,CASSQGQGQGSSPLHF,TGCGCCAGCAGCCAAGGGCAAGGACAGGGTAGTTCACCCCTCCACTTT
TRBJ2-7,NA,few,TRBV27,13,CASSLAGPYEQYF,TGTGCCAGCAGTTTAGCAGGGCCCTACGAGCAGTACTTC
TRBJ2-2,TRBD2,NA,TRBV6-6,16,CASSFGSGSFTGELFF,TGTGCCAGCAGTTTCGGTAGCGGGAGCTTCACCGGGGAGCTGTTTTTT
TRBJ2-7,TRBD2,few,TRBV6-5,14,CASSPTSGGYEQYF,TGTGCCAGCAGTCCTACTAGCGGAGGTTACGAGCAGTACTTC
TRBJ1-5,NA,NA,TRBV19,17,CASTPSIGQGNNQPQHF,TGTGCCAGTACCCCATCAATTGGGCAGGGTAACAATCAGCCCCAGCATTTT
TRBJ1-1,TRBD1,NA,TRBV5-8,14,CASTLQGLNTEAFF,TGTGCCAGCACCCTACAGGGGCTTAACACTGAAGCTTTCTTT
TRBJ2-7,NA,NA,TRBV28,14,CASSWGRAAYEQYF,TGTGCCAGCAGTTGGGGCAGGGCGGCCTACGAGCAGTACTTC
TRBJ2-3,TRBD2,NA,TRBV13,16,CASSLRKAGAGDTQYF,TGTGCCAGCAGCCTGCGAAAAGCGGGAGCGGGGGATACGCAGTATTTT
TRBJ2-3,TRBD2,NA,TRBV9,16,CASSSAGGWTTDTQYF,TGTGCCAGCAGCTCAGCGGGGGGGTGGACCACAGATACGCAGTATTTT
TRBJ1-6,TRBD1,NA,TRBV5-1,15,CASSLAPQGDSPLHF,TGCGCCAGCAGCTTGGCCCCCCAGGGGGATTCACCCCTCCACTTT
TRBJ2-1,TRBD2,NA,TRBV4-1,16,CASSRQTSGAYNEQFF,TGCGCCAGCAGCCGGCAGACTAGCGGAGCATACAATGAGCAGTTCTTC
TRBJ2-1,NA,NA,TRBV27,16,CASSLSSGGALDEQFF,TGTGCCAGCAGTTTATCATCGGGGGGCGCGCTTGATGAGCAGTTCTTC
TRBJ1-2,NA,NA,TRBV13,13,CASSLVLGHSYTF,TGTGCCAGCAGCTTAGTTCTTGGTCATAGCTACACCTTC
TRBJ2-7,NA,NA,TRBV28,13,CASSLTWGYEQYF,TGTGCCAGCAGTTTAACGTGGGGTTACGAGCAGTACTTC
TRBJ2-1,TRBD1,NA,TRBV7-9,15,CASSDGQVFYNEQFF,TGTGCCAGCAGTGACGGACAGGTTTTCTACAATGAGCAGTTCTTC
TRBJ2-1,NA,NA,TRBV7-6,13,CASSETLRDEQFF,TGTGCCAGCAGCGAGACCCTCCGCGATGAGCAGTTCTTC
TRBJ1-6,TRBD1,once,TRBV28,16,CASSSQGASYNSPLHF,TGTGCCAGCAGTTCACAGGGGGCCTCCTATAATTCACCCCTCCACTTT
TRBJ2-1,NA,NA,TRBV7-8,13,CASSLQGFGEQFF,TGTGCCAGCAGCTTGCAGGGTTTCGGTGAGCAGTTCTTC
TRBJ1-2,NA,NA,TRBV18,14,CASSPVEGSYGYTF,TGTGCCAGCTCACCGGTTGAGGGGTCCTATGGCTACACCTTC
TRBJ2-5,TRBD1,NA,TRBV28,16,CASRRPGTGGAETQYF,TGTGCCAGCAGAAGACCCGGGACAGGGGGCGCGGAGACCCAGTACTTC
TRBJ2-7,TRBD2,NA,TRBV5-1,18,CASSFSLSAGGAPYEQYF,TGCGCCAGCAGCTTTAGTCTCTCAGCGGGAGGGGCCCCCTACGAGCAGTACTTC
TRBJ2-7,TRBD2,once,TRBV9,14,CASSLSGATYEQYF,TGTGCCAGCAGCCTTAGCGGGGCTACCTACGAGCAGTACTTC
TRBJ2-3,NA,NA,TRBV5-6,14,CASSLGASTDTQYF,TGTGCCAGCAGCTTGGGAGCGAGCACGGATACGCAGTATTTT
TRBJ2-2,TRBD2,few,TRBV9,18,CASSVERGLAGEDRELFF,TGTGCCAGCAGCGTAGAAAGAGGGCTAGCGGGGGAGGACCGGGAGCTGTTTTTT
TRBJ1-5,NA,once,TRBV7-8,12,CASSLVNQPQHF,TGTGCCAGCAGCTTAGTGAACCAGCCCCAGCATTTT
TRBJ2-3,TRBD2,NA,TRBV5-1,16,CASRDPSGPSTDTQYF,TGCGCCAGCAGGGACCCTAGCGGGCCAAGCACAGATACGCAGTATTTT
TRBJ1-6,NA,few,TRBV6-5,13,CASSYESYSPLHF,TGTGCCAGCAGTTACGAGTCCTATTCACCCCTCCACTTT
TRBJ1-1,NA,NA,TRBV6-4,14,CASSVETGVGEAFF,TGTGCCAGCAGTGTAGAGACGGGCGTCGGTGAAGCTTTCTTT
TRBJ2-7,TRBD2,once,TRBV11-2,14,CASSFGGGVDEQYF,TGTGCCAGCAGCTTTGGGGGGGGAGTAGACGAGCAGTACTTC
TRBJ2-7,NA,NA,TRBV28,15,CASSPPTPVSYEQYF,TGTGCCAGCAGTCCACCGACACCCGTCTCCTACGAGCAGTACTTC
TRBJ2-7,NA,few,TRBV6-6,14,CASSFGLRGYEQYF,TGTGCCAGCAGTTTTGGACTGAGGGGGTACGAGCAGTACTTC
TRBJ1-5,NA,NA,TRBV18,14,CASSVEHANQPQHF,TGTGCCAGCTCAGTGGAACACGCAAATCAGCCCCAGCATTTT